This TCR beta chain was sequenced during a study of T cell repertoires in cytomegalovirus infection. At the level of the study: Public signatures in TCR beta pointed to CMV infection and matching HLA type.

V lost 2 bases to trimming and J lost 6 bases, with 17 bases between them. Germline CDR1 reads SGHTA; CDR2 reads FQGNSA. The CDR3 loop spans 15 amino acids. TCRdb itself ran the reads through MiXCR, one entry per CDR3 protein. The data hold about 150,000 distinct CDR3 sequences, with 15% to 20% observed a single time. Sequencing was done on a sample of CD8+ T cells from PBMCs. This sequence originates from a human donor in good health (CMV status not recorded). Some clones in this sample may be carry-over from other donors' samples. V and J are TRBV7-2 and TRBJ2-7, with D perhaps given as TRBD1 or TRBD2 (5 bases each). CDR3 residues: CASSLSGTAFIEQYF. CDR3 bases: TGTGCCAGCAGCTTATCGGGGACCGCCTTCATCGAGCAGTACTTC. Supplemented by reference TRBV7-2 and TRBJ2-7, the full variable domain reads GAGVSQSPSNKVTEKGKDVELRCDPISGHTALYWYRQSLGQGLEFLIYFQGNSAPDKSGLPSDRFSAERTGGSVSTLTIQRTQQEDSAVYLCASSLSGTAFIEQYFGPGTRLTVT.